This T cell receptor beta chain is drawn from a study of T cell responses to AZD1222 COVID-19 vaccine (dated by TCRdb to the early 2020s). Turning to the overall study: TCR sequencing covered 233 trial participants: about 210 given two doses of AZD1222 and around 25 given two doses of MenACWY control vaccine. Trial participants were enrolled by age into 18-55, 56-69 and 70-plus year subgroups, with roughly 160, 29 and 62 TCR-sequenced participants respectively.

About this clone: Its antigen remains unidentified. Nothing much larger sits one base from this clone, and base qualities are not available.

What the study reported, not specific to this receptor: After two AZD1222 doses, spike-specific TCR breadth and depth were significantly higher than at day 0 and than in MenACWY recipients. The vaccine-associated CD4 TCRs covered the entire spike protein, and the dominant responses fell in regions 160-218 and 743-854. In the small 56-69-year group, the increase in depth fell short of significance, most likely because of low power. Conclusions about previously exposed vaccinees were limited because only 6 or 7 AZD1222 recipients were SARS-CoV-2 seropositive at baseline. Nearly half of unique spike-specific TCRs reportedly recognized epitopes outside regions mutated in the B.1.351 and B.1.1.7 variants. Participants were mostly white British, with more females than males. The authors suggested clonal diversity may have been underestimated. Because no day 14 peak-response samples were available, repertoires were characterized only after the peak T cell response.

The CDR3 has 16 amino acids, counting the end cysteine and phenylalanine. CDR3 DNA only is kept here, 48 bases in frame from base 1. Sequences SGHRS (CDR1) and YFSETQ (CDR2) are obtained from the germline V gene. A distance of 21 bases separates the germline ends of V and J, which lose 0 bases and 8 bases respectively. This specimen's time point label, interpreted: about 28 days (+/-7) after the second vaccine dose. AZD1222 recipients with second doses at about 4 weeks or about 12 weeks were pooled, because spike-specific TCR depth and breadth did not differ between schedules. Samples from vaccinated people were obtained from the UK trials COV001 and COV002, which included a single-blind randomized controlled phase 2/3 trial of AZD1222 (ChAdOx1 nCoV-19) in healthy adults. For TCRbeta chain sequencing, PBMC samples were collected from trial participants at day 0 and at day 28 after the second dose.

The CDR3 regions of human TCRbeta chains were analyzed by immunosequencing. The authors processed their data as follows. TCRs in the repertoires were matched against a reference library of SARS-CoV-2-specific TCRs that had been generated with the MIRA antigen-specificity platform. Breadth was defined as the fraction of unique TCRs that were SARS-CoV-2-associated. Depth was defined as the fraction of total T cells that were SARS-CoV-2-associated. Using the MIRA data, each spike-specific TCR was mapped to the spike region that the TCR reacts to and placed in a CD4 or CD8 class. Log10-transformed breadth and depth values were compared by one-way ANOVA with Sidak's multiple comparisons tests. What TCRdb holds here is the immuneACCESS table cut down to in-frame rearrangements. Part of the clones is not present; checked against another copy, under half of the missing clones reflect an unresolved V gene, and the others are unexplained. V and J calls plus clone size are reproduced from that table; the DNA served to infer D and trimming. Counted in this sample were some 69,000 clones; around four fifths of them appeared once. Clones ranked in the top ten supply roughly 25% of the sample.

The clonotype was recovered from an adult who received the AZD1222 COVID-19 vaccine. This sequence uses TRBV5-1 and TRBJ2-7; 6 matching bases give a weak D call of TRBD1. Material: peripheral blood, obtained 28 days after the second AZD1222 dose. The base sequence is TGCGCCAGCAGCTTGGCCGGGGCGGCAGGGGTAAACCAGCAGTACTTC. The translation is CASSLAGAAGVNQQYF. The CDR3 plus the reference TRBV5-1 and TRBJ2-7 genes for the other parts give the full variable domain: KAGVTQTPRYLIKTRGQQVTLSCSPISGHRSVSWYQQTPGQGLQFLFEYFSETQRNKGNFPGRFSGRQFSNSRSEMNVSTLELGDSALYLCASSLAGAAGVNQQYFGPGTRLTVT.